These 9 T cell receptor beta chains were sequenced from one sample in a study of blood T cell repertoires in COVID-19. The repertoire was sequenced with immunoSEQ multiplex PCR; TCRdb's copy has only in-frame clones and lacks some. The sample shows 130,000 or so clones, about 86% of them seen only once. The sample taken for sequencing was peripheral blood. Receptors originate from a woman in her sixties with acute or convalescent COVID-19.

This chain links TRBV3-1 (or the pseudogene TRBV3-2) with TRBJ1-6; 9 positions agree with TRBD1. Unmatched junction bases numbered 1, after V lost 6 bases and J lost 4 bases. The CDR3 length is 14 residues. Germline CDR1 and CDR2: LGHDT and YNNKEL (reference sequence). DNA of the CDR3: TGTGCCAGCAGGGGGACAGGGTATAATTCACCCCTCCACTTT. Protein product: CASRGTGYNSPLHF.

The V and J genes are TRBV7-2 and TRBJ1-5; 11 nucleotides line up with TRBD1. The CDR3 consists of 17 residues. V was clipped by 4 bases and J by 1 base; unmatched bases: 6. The germline V gene has CDR1 SGHTA and CDR2 FQGNSA. The CDR3 loop is CASSSDRGQWSNQPQHF. In nucleotides, the CDR3 is TGTGCCAGCAGCTCGGACAGGGGGCAATGGAGCAATCAGCCCCAGCATTTT.

The chain employs TRBV7-8 and TRBJ2-7, with a tentative D call TRBD1 (5 bases). Germline V CDR1 and CDR2: SGHVS, FQNEAQ. CDR3 size: 14 residues. Between the trimmed V and J ends, which lost 2 bases and 3 bases, there was a span of 11 bases. CDR3 sequence: CASSLLQADYEQYF. DNA for the CDR3: TGTGCCAGCAGCTTATTACAGGCCGACTACGAGCAGTACTTC.

The chain is built from TRBV5-5 and TRBJ2-1; the D is unclear. This CDR3 contains 13 residues. Germline assignment: CDR1 SGHKS and CDR2 YYEKEE (reference sequence). V gave up 0 bases and J gave up 9 bases, with 10 bases separating them. CDR3 protein: CASSLGTTSEQFF. DNA for the CDR3: TGTGCCAGCAGCTTGGGCACGACAAGTGAGCAGTTCTTC. The full variable domain, with the rest looked up from reference TRBV5-5 and TRBJ2-1, is DAGVTQSPTHLIKTRGQQVTLRCSPISGHKSVSWYQQVLGQGPQFIFQYYEKEERGRGNFPDRFSARQFPNYSSELNVNALLLGDSALYLCASSLGTTSEQFFGPGTRLTVL.

The rearrangement links TRBV28 to TRBJ1-3, with 9 bases fitting TRBD1. Germline V lookup: CDR1 MDHEN, CDR2 SYDVKM. This CDR3 is 16 amino acids long. Trimming at V came to 8 bases and at J to 2 bases, leaving 10 bases not matched to a gene. CDR3 loop: CASGRDRVFPGNTIYF. Here the CDR3 DNA reads TGTGCCAGCGGCCGGGACAGGGTTTTCCCTGGAAACACCATATATTTT.

V usage is TRBV3-1 (or the pseudogene TRBV3-2) and J usage is TRBJ2-3; 7 positions match TRBD1. This CDR3 region has 15 residues. Germline CDR1 reads LGHDT; CDR2 reads YNNKEL (reference sequence). V shed 3 bases, J shed 1 base, and the junction held 4 bases outside the gene matches. The CDR3 spells CASSQQTGRTDTQYF. In DNA, the CDR3 is TGTGCCAGCAGCCAGCAGACAGGGCGCACAGATACGCAGTATTTT.

This clone was seen a single time. The rearrangement links TRBV7-2 to TRBJ2-5; weak D call: TRBD2 (6 bases). CDR1 and CDR2 from the germline V gene are SGHTA and FQGNSA. This CDR3 spans 15 amino acids. V was clipped by 0 bases and J by 5 bases, with 13 bases between them. The CDR3 reads CASSLAATSGETQYF. The CDR3 nucleotides read TGTGCCAGCAGCTTAGCCGCGACGAGCGGGGAGACCCAGTACTTC. Complete variable domain (other parts from reference TRBV7-2 and TRBJ2-5): GAGVSQSPSNKVTEKGKDVELRCDPISGHTALYWYRQSLGQGLEFLIYFQGNSAPDKSGLPSDRFSAERTGGSVSTLTIQRTQQEDSAVYLCASSLAATSGETQYFGPGTRLLVL.

The chain combines TRBV27 with TRBJ2-1; tentatively, D is TRBD2 (6 bases). There are 18 residues in the CDR3. CDR1 and CDR2 from the germline V gene are MNHEY and SMNVEV (reference sequence). V was cut by 2 bases and J by 8 bases, with 25 bases left in between. CDR3 sequence: CASSLNAVGGVVVDEQFF. DNA for the CDR3: TGTGCCAGCAGTTTAAATGCCGTGGGGGGAGTGGTTGTCGATGAGCAGTTCTTC.

The V and J genes are TRBV30 and TRBJ2-2; TRBD1 matches 8 bases. The germline gives CDR1 GTSNPN, CDR2 SVGIG (reference sequence). The CDR3 extends over 17 amino acids. The ends lost 0 bases at V and 7 bases at J; junction bases unmatched: 13. Written as DNA, the CDR3 is TGTGCCTGGAGTGTACCAAGAAGGCAGGGGGCAGGCGGGGAGCTGTTTTTT. Protein product: CAWSVPRRQGAGGELFF.